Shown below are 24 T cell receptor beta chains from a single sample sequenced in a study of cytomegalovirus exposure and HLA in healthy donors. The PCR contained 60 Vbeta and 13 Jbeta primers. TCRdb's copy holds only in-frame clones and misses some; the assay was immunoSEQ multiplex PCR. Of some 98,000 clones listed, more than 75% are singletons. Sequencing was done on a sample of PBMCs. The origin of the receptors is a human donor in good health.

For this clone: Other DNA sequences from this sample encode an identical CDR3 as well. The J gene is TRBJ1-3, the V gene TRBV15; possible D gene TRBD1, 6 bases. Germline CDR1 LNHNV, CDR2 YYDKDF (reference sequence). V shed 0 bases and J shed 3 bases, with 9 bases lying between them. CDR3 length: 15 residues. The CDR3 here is CATSRDRGGGNTIYF. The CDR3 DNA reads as TGTGCCACCAGCAGAGACAGGGGTGGTGGAAACACCATATATTTT.

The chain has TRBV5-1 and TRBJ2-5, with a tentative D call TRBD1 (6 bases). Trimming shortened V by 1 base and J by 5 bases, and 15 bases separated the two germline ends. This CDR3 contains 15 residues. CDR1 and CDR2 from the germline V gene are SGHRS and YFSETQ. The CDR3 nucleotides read TGCGCCAGCAGCTTGAGGTCAGGGGTAGGCGAGACCCAGTACTTC. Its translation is CASSLRSGVGETQYF.

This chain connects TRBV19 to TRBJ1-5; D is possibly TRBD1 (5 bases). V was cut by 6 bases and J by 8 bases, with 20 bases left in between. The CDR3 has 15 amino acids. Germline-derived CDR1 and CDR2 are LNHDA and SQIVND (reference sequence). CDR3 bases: TGTGCCAGTAGCCCCGCGGGGGGGGTACCGGAGCCCCAGCATTTT. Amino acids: CASSPAGGVPEPQHF.

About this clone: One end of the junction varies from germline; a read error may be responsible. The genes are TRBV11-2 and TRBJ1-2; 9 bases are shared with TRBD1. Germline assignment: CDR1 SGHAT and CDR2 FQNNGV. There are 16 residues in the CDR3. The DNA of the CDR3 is TGTGCCGGCAGCCCAACGGTCGACAGGGGGAACTATGGCTACACCTTC. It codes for CAGSPTVDRGNYGYTF.

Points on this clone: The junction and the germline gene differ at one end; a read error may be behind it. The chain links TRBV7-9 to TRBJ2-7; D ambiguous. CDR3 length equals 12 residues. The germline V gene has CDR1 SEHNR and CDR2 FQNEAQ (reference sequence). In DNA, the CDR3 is TGTTCCAGCAGCTTAGTTGGTGACGGGTTGTACTTC. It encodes CSSSLVGDGLYF.

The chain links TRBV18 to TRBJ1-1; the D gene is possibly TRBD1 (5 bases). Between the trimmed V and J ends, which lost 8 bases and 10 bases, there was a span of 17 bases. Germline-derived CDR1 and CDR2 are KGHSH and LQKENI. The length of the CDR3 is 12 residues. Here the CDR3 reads CASTPDSGVAFF. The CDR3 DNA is TGTGCCAGCACCCCAGACTCGGGGGTAGCTTTCTTT.

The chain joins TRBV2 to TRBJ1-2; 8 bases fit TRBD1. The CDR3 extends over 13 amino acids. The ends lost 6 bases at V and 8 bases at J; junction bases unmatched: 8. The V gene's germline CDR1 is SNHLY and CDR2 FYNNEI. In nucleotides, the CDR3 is TGTGCCAGCAGAAAGGACAGGGAGGAGGGCTACACCTTC. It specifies CASRKDREEGYTF.

The CDR3 here is CAAQGPNYGYTF. The CDR3 coding sequence is TGTGCGGCGCAGGGCCCGAACTATGGCTACACCTTC. The chain has TRBV19 and TRBJ1-2; perhaps TRBD1 as D (5 bases). The germline CDR1 and CDR2 sequences are LNHDA and SQIVND (reference sequence). This CDR3 contains 12 residues.

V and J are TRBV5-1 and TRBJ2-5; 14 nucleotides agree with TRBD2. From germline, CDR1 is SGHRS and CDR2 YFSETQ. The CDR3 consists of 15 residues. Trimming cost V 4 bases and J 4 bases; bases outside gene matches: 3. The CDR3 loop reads CASSPGLAGAETQYF. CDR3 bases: TGCGCCAGCAGCCCGGGACTAGCGGGGGCAGAGACCCAGTACTTC. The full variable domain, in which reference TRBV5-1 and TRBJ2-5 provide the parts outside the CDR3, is KAGVTQTPRYLIKTRGQQVTLSCSPISGHRSVSWYQQTPGQGLQFLFEYFSETQRNKGNFPGRFSGRQFSNSRSEMNVSTLELGDSALYLCASSPGLAGAETQYFGPGTRLLVL.

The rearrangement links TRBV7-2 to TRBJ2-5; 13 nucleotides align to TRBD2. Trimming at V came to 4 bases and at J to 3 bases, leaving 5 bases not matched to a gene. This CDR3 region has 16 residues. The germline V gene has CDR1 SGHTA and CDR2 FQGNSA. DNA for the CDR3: TGTGCCAGCAGCTATCCGGGACTAGCGGGAAAAGAGACCCAGTACTTC. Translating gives CASSYPGLAGKETQYF.

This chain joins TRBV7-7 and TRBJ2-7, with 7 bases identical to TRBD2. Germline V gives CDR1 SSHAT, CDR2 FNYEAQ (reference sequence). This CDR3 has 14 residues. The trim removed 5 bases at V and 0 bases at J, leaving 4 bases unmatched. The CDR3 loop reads CASSQREDSYEQYF. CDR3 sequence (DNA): TGTGCCAGCAGCCAACGGGAGGACTCCTACGAGCAGTACTTC.

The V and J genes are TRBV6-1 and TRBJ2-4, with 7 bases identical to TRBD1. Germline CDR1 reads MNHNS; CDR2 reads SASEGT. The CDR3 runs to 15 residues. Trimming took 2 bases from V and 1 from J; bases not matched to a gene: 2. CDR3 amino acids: CASSELQGAKNIQYF. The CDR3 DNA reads TGTGCCAGCAGTGAACTACAGGGGGCCAAAAACATTCAGTACTTC.

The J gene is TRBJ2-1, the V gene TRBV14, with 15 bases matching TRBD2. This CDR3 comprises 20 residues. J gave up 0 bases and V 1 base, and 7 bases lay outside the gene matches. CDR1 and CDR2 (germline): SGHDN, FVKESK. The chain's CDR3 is CASSQGLGLAGGNSYNEQFF. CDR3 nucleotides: TGTGCCAGCAGCCAAGGCCTGGGACTAGCGGGGGGCAACTCCTACAATGAGCAGTTCTTC.

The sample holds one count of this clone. CDR3 sequence (DNA): TGCGCCAGCACCCGAGGGGACAGGGCCAACACCGGGGAGCTGTTTTTT. Translated, it gives CASTRGDRANTGELFF. The chain couples TRBV5-1 to TRBJ2-2; TRBD1 matches 9 bases. This CDR3 spans 16 amino acids. The J segment lost 2 bases and the V segment lost 6 bases, leaving 8 bases of the junction unmatched. CDR1 is SGHRS and CDR2 is YFSETQ in the germline V gene.

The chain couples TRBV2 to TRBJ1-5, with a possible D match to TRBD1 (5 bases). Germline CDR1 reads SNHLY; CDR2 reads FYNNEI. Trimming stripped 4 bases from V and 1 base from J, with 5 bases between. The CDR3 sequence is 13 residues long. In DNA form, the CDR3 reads TGTGCCAGCAGTGCAGGGAGCAATCAGCCCCAGCATTTT. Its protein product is CASSAGSNQPQHF. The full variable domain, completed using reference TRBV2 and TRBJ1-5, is EPEVTQTPSHQVTQMGQEVILRCVPISNHLYFYWYRQILGQKVEFLVSFYNNEISEKSEIFDDQFSVERPDGSNFTLKIRSTKLEDSAMYFCASSAGSNQPQHFGDGTRLSIL.

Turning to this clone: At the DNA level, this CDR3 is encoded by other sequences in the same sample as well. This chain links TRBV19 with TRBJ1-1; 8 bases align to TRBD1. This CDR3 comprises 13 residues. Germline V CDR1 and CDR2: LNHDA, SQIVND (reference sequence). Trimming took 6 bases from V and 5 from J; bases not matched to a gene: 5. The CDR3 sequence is CASSSDRGTEAFF. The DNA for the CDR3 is TGTGCCAGTAGCTCCGACAGGGGAACTGAAGCTTTCTTT. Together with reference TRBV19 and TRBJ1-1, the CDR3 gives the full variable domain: DGGITQSPKYLFRKEGQNVTLSCEQNLNHDAMYWYRQDPGQGLRLIYYSQIVNDFQKGDIAEGYSVSREKKESFPLTVTSAQKNPTAFYLCASSSDRGTEAFFGQGTRLTVV.

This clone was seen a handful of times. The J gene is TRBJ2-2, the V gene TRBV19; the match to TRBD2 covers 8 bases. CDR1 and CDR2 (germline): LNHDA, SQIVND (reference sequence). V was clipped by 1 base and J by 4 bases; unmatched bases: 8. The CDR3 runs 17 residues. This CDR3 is CASSIGPSGRFTGELFF. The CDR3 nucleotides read TGTGCCAGTAGTATAGGTCCCAGCGGGAGATTCACCGGGGAGCTGTTTTTT.

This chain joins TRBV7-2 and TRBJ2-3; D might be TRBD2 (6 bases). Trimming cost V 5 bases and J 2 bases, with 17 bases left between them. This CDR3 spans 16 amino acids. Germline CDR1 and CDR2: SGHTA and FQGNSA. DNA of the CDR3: TGTGCCAGCAGCCCACCCGCGGGATCATCCACAGATACGCAGTATTTT. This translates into CASSPPAGSSTDTQYF.

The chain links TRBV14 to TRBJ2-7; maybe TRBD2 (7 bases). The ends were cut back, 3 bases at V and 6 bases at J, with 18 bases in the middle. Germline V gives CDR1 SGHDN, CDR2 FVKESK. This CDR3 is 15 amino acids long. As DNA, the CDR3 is TGTGCCAGCAGCCACCGGGGGGCCCACGGCGCCGAGCAGTACTTC. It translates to CASSHRGAHGAEQYF.

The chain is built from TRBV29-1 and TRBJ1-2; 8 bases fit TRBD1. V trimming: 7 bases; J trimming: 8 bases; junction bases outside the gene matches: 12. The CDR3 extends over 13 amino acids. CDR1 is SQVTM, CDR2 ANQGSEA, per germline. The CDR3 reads CSAQFQGAEGYTF. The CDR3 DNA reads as TGCAGCGCCCAATTTCAGGGGGCGGAGGGCTACACCTTC. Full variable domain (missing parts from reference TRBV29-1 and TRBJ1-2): SAVISQKPSRDICQRGTSLTIQCQVDSQVTMMFWYRQQPGQSLTLIATANQGSEATYESGFVIDKFPISRPNLTFSTLTVSNMSPEDSSIYLCSAQFQGAEGYTFGSGTRLTVV.

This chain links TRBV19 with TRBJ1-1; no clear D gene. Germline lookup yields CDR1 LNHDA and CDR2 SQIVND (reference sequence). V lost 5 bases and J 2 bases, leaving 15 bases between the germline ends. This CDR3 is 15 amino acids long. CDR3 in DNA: TGTGCCAGTAGTTCAACAGACCCCTTAAACACTGAAGCTTTCTTT. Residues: CASSSTDPLNTEAFF.

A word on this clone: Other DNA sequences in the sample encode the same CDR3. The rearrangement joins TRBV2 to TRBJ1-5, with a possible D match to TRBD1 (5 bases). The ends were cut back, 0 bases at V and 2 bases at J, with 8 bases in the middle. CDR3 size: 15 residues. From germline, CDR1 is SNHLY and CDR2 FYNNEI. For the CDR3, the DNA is TGTGCCAGCAGTGAAGCGCTCAGGGGCAATCAGCCCCAGCATTTT. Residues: CASSEALRGNQPQHF.

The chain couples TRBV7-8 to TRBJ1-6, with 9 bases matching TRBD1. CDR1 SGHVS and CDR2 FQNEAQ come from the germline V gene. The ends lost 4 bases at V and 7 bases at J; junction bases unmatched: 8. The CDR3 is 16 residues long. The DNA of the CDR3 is TGTGCCAGCAGCTCGACCGGGACAGGGAAGAATTCACCCCTCCACTTT. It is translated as CASSSTGTGKNSPLHF.

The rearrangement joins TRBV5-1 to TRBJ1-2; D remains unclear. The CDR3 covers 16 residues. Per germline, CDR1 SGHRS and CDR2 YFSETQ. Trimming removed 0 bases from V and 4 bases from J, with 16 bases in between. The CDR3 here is CASSLGASVSGYGYTF. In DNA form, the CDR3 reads TGCGCCAGCAGCTTGGGCGCTTCTGTTTCGGGCTATGGCTACACCTTC.